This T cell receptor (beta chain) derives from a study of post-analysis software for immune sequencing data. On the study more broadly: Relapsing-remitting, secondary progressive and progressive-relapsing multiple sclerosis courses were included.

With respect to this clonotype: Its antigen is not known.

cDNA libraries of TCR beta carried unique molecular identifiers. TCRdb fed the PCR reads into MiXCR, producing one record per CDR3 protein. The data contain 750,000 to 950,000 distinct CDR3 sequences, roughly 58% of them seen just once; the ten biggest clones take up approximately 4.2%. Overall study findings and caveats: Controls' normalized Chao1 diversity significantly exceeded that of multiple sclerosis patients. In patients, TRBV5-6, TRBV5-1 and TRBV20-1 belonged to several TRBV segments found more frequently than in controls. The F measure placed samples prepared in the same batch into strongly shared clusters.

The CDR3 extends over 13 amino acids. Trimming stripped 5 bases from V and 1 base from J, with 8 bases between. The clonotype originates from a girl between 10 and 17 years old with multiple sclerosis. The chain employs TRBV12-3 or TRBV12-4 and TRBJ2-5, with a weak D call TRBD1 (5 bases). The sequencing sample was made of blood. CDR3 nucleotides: TGTGCCAGCAGTAAGACAGTCCAAGAGACCCAGTACTTC. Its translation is CASSKTVQETQYF.